This TCR beta chain was sequenced for a study of T cells after posttransplantation cyclophosphamide. Overall study results and limits: Blood and skin or GI T cell repertoires showed limited TRB overlap. Later blood repertoires were often dominated by clones from the donor CD8+ memory compartment. After PTCy, TRB diversity resembled that of CNI/methotrexate controls.

Some clones are missing from TCRdb's copy, which holds only in-frame ones; the method was immunoSEQ multiplex PCR. The sample records under 20,000 clones, roughly 72% being singletons. V was trimmed by 4 bases and J by 2 bases, leaving 17 bases between them. This CDR3 spans 16 amino acids. The germline gives CDR1 LNHDA, CDR2 SQIVND (reference sequence). A note on this clone: The antigen is unknown.

Cyclophosphamide on days +3 and +4 followed busulfan-fludarabine conditioning and a marrow graft. This TCR was sampled from a young adult male patient who received an allogeneic stem cell transplant from a related donor, was CMV-positive, and had acute GVHD only. The T cells may come from the graft donor. This specimen consisted of PBMCs, obtained after an allogeneic stem cell transplant with post-transplant cyclophosphamide. The rearrangement links TRBV19 to TRBJ1-2; D may be TRBD1 (6 bases). The CDR3 DNA reads TGTGCCAGTAGTAAAAGACCGGACAGCCGGAACTATGGCTACACCTTC. This translates into CASSKRPDSRNYGYTF.